This record concerns one T cell receptor (beta chain) sequence. Its antigen is as yet unknown. The authors reverse transcribed about 0.5 to 1 ug RNA with random hexamers. One entry per CDR3 protein results from TCRdb running MiXCR on the immunoSEQ multiplex PCR reads. The repertoire holds 150,000 to 200,000 distinct CDR3 sequences, with about 93% as singletons. These data originate in a study of CD8 T cells in Susac syndrome. Whole-study findings and limits: The study acknowledged a relatively small number of individuals in its TCR sequencing and HLA analysis.

The specimen sequenced was CD4+ T cells from PBMCs. The sequence was obtained from a human donor with multiple sclerosis.

CDR3 residues: CSVGAPQNIQYF. The CDR3 DNA reads TGCAGCGTTGGGGCACCTCAAAACATTCAGTACTTC. The chain links TRBV29-1 to TRBJ2-4; the D is unclear. Germline V gives CDR1 SQVTM, CDR2 ANQGSEA. Trimming took 4 bases from V and 5 from J, leaving 9 bases between them. This CDR3 spans 12 amino acids.